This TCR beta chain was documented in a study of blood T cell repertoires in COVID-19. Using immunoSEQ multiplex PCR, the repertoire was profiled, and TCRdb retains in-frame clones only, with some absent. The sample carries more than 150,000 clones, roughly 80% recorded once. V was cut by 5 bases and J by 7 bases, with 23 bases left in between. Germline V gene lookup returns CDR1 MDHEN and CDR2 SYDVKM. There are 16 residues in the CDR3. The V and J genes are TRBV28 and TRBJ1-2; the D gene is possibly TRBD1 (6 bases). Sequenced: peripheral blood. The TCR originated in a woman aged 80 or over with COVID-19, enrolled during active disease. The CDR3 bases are TGTGCCAGCAGTCCCTTTCGGACAGCTCGACGGGGTGGCTACACCTTC. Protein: CASSPFRTARRGGYTF.